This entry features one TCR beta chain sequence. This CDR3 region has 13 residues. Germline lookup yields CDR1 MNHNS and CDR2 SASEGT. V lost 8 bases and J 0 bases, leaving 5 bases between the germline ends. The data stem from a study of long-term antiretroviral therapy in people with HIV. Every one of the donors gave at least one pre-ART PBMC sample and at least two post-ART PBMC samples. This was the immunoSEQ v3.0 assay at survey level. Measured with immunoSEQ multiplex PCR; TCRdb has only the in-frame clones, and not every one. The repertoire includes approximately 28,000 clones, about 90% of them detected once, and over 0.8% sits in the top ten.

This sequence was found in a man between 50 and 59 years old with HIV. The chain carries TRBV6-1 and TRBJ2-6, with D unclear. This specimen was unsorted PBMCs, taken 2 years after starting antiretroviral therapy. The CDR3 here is CASVSSGANVLTF. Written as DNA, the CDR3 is TGTGCCAGCGTAAGCTCTGGGGCCAACGTCCTGACTTTC.